This T cell receptor beta chain was retrieved from a study of blood T cell repertoires in COVID-19. At the level of the study: Donors in the United States, Italy and Spain gave samples during acute or convalescent COVID-19. Sample material is recorded as cDNA or gDNA derived from T cells, B-cell-depleted T cells, or PBMCs.

In the source study's methods: The authors estimated nucleated cell counts from reference gene primer amplification. Assay: immunoSEQ multiplex PCR; the TCRdb copy retains only in-frame clones and omits some. Clone size and V and J calls were adopted from that table, with D and trimming inferred from the DNA. This table has 130,000 or so clones, almost 70% appearing once. Germline lookup yields CDR1 MDHEN and CDR2 SYDVKM. V lost 3 bases and J 1 base, leaving 6 bases between the germline ends. The CDR3 is 14 residues long. This chain links TRBV28 with TRBJ2-2, with D hard to call. The sequence derives from a woman in her 70s with acute or convalescent COVID-19. The sequenced material came from peripheral blood. CDR3 DNA: TGTGCCAGCAGTTTCCCAAAGAACACCGGGGAGCTGTTTTTT. Protein: CASSFPKNTGELFF.